A selection of T cell receptor beta chains follows, all from one sample in a study of Ad26.COV2.S vaccination and SARS-CoV-2 variants. Libraries were prepared by immunoSEQ multiplex PCR; TCRdb keeps only in-frame clonotypes and omits some of them. The table records 350,000 to 450,000 clones, 70% to 90% of them present only once. The sequencing used peripheral blood, collected in a trial of Ad26.COV2.S vaccine versus placebo. The receptor source for this set is a person between 18 and 60 years old who received the Ad26.COV2.S COVID-19 vaccine or a placebo. The CDR3 runs from the conserved cysteine through the conserved F or W. Each record gives: J gene, V gene, clone size, D gene, CDR3 protein, CDR3 DNA. A D gene is named only where the DNA matches it firmly. Clone size, where shown, is once, few, many, or a class for clones that have expanded.

>TRBJ2-1|TRBV5-4|few|TRBD2
CASSRGGRAHNEQFF
TGTGCCAGCAGCCGGGGTGGGAGGGCCCACAATGAGCAGTTCTTC
>TRBJ1-1|TRBV11-2|.|TRBD1
CASSPWTGGWMNTEAFF
TGTGCCAGCAGCCCCTGGACAGGGGGTTGGATGAACACTGAAGCTTTCTTT
>TRBJ2-5|TRBV29-1|.|.
CSVPTVAAETQYF
TGCAGCGTCCCGACCGTAGCCGCAGAGACCCAGTACTTC
>TRBJ1-5|TRBV7-6|.|TRBD1
CASSLEGASNQPQHF
TGTGCCAGCAGCTTAGAGGGGGCTTCAAATCAGCCCCAGCATTTT
>TRBJ1-5|TRBV19|few|.
CASSNRRGGTNQPQHF
TGTGCCAGTAGTAATCGGCGTGGGGGGACCAATCAGCCCCAGCATTTT
>TRBJ2-2|TRBV6-4|.|.
CASRRDWGTGELFF
TGTGCCAGCAGGAGAGATTGGGGCACCGGGGAGCTGTTTTTT
>TRBJ1-5|TRBV6-2/TRBV6-3|.|TRBD1
CASSKPQGASNQPQHF
TGTGCCAGCAGTAAACCCCAGGGGGCAAGCAATCAGCCCCAGCATTTT
>TRBJ2-1|TRBV28|.|.
CASTPPRGQSFF
TGTGCCAGTACCCCACCGCGGGGCCAAAGTTTCTTC
>TRBJ2-3|TRBV7-2|.|TRBD2
CASSVAGGPSDTQYF
TGTGCCAGCAGCGTGGCGGGAGGGCCTTCAGATACGCAGTATTTT
>TRBJ1-2|TRBV5-1|.|.
CASSSGDLRLSSGYTF
TGCGCCAGCAGCTCGGGGGACCTCCGGTTAAGTAGCGGCTACACCTTC
>TRBJ1-1|TRBV11-2|.|.
CASSLVTTVNTEAFF
TGTGCCAGCAGCTTAGTAACGACCGTGAACACTGAAGCTTTCTTT
>TRBJ1-1|TRBV27|.|.
CASRRPTGRAGTEAFF
TGTGCCAGCAGGAGACCGACAGGTCGGGCCGGCACTGAAGCTTTCTTT
>TRBJ2-5|TRBV30|.|.
CAWSASSQETQYF
TGTGCCTGGAGTGCGAGTAGCCAAGAGACCCAGTACTTC
>TRBJ2-5|TRBV7-2|.|.
CASSLAREETQYF
TGTGCCAGCAGCTTAGCCAGGGAAGAGACCCAGTACTTC